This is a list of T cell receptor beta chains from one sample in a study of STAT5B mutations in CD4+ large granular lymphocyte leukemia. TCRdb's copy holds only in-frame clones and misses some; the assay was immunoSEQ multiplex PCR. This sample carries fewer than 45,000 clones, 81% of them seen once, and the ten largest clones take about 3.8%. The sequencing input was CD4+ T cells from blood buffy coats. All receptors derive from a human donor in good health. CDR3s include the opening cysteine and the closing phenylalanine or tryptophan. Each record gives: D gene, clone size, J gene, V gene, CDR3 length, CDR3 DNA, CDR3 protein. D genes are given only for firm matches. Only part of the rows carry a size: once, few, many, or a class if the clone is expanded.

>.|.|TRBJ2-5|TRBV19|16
TGTGCCAGTAGTGCTACTCATGGGGTTATCCAAGAGACCCAGTACTTC
CASSATHGVIQETQYF
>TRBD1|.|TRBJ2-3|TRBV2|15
TGTGCCAGCAGTGAGAGGGGACAGGGAATCAATACGCAGTATTTT
CASSERGQGINTQYF
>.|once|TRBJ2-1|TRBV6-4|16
TGTGCCAGCAGTGAGCGCCCCGGGGCAGGGGCAAATGAGCAGTTCTTC
CASSERPGAGANEQFF
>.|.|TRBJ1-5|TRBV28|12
TGTGCCAGCAGTCTCTCCGTCCCGCCCCAGCATTTT
CASSLSVPPQHF
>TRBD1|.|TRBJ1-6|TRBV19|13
TGTGCCAGTAGGGACAGGGGCAATTCACCCCTCCACTTT
CASRDRGNSPLHF
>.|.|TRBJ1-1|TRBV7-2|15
TGTGCCAGCAGCTTAGTCACGGGGCTCGGCACTGAAGCTTTCTTT
CASSLVTGLGTEAFF
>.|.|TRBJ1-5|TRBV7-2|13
TGTGCCAGCAGCTTAGGACAGGTTCAGCCCCAGCATTTT
CASSLGQVQPQHF
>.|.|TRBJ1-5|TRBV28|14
TGTGCCAGCACCAGACAGGACCCCAATCAGCCCCAGCATTTT
CASTRQDPNQPQHF
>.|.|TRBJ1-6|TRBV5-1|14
TGCGCCAGCAGCTTGGACAGGGCTAATTCACCCCTCCACTTT
CASSLDRANSPLHF
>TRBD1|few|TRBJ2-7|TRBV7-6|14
TGTGCCAGCAGCTTAGAAGCAGGGGGCTGGGAGCAGTACTTC
CASSLEAGGWEQYF
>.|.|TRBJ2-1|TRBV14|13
TGTGCCAGCAGCCAAGGACTTGGACAGGAGCAGTTCTTC
CASSQGLGQEQFF
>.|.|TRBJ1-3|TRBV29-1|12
TGCAGCGTTTGGACAATTGGAAACACCATATATTTT
CSVWTIGNTIYF
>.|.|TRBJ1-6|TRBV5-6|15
TGTGCCAGCAGCTTAGACGGGACCCAAAATTCACCCCTCCACTTT
CASSLDGTQNSPLHF
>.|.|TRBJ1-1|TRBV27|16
TGTGCCAGCAGTTTAGACCCCCAGGGGACGAGCACTGAAGCTTTCTTT
CASSLDPQGTSTEAFF
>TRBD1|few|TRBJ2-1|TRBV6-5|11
TGTGCCAGCAGTCGACAGGGCAGGCAGTTCTTC
CASSRQGRQFF
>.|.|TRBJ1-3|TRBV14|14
TGTGCCAGCAGCCAAATAATCTCTGGAAACACCATATATTTT
CASSQIISGNTIYF
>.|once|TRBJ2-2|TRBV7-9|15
TGTGCCAGCAGCTCCCCGACAGTAAGGACCGGGGAGCTGTTTTTT
CASSSPTVRTGELFF
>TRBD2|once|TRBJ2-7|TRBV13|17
TGTGCCAGCAGCCCACGTTATGGGAGGGGTCCCTCCTACGAGCAGTACTTC
CASSPRYGRGPSYEQYF
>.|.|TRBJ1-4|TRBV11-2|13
TGTGCCAGCAGCTTTGGGTCTAATGAAAAACTGTTTTTT
CASSFGSNEKLFF
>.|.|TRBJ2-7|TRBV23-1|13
TGCGCCAGCAGTCAATCGGATTCCTACGAGCAGTACTTC
CASSQSDSYEQYF
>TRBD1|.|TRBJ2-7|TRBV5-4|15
TGTGCCAGCAGCTCTGAGCCGGGACAGAGATACGAGCAGTACTTC
CASSSEPGQRYEQYF
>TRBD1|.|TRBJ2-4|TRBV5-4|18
TGTGCCAGCAGCTTCGAGTCCCGGGACAGGGGAGCCAAAAACATTCAGTACTTC
CASSFESRDRGAKNIQYF
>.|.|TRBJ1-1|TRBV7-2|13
TGTGCCAGCAGCTTGTCTAGGGGAACTGAAGCTTTCTTT
CASSLSRGTEAFF
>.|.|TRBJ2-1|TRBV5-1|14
TGCGCCAGCAGTCCCGACAGGGAGGGGAATGAGCAGTTCTTC
CASSPDREGNEQFF
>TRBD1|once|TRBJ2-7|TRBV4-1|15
TGCGCCAGCAGCCATACGGGACAGGGTATCGGCGAGCAGTACTTC
CASSHTGQGIGEQYF
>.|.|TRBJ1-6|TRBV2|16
TGTGCCAGCAGGGGGGGTAAGGGCTCCTATAATTCACCCCTCCACTTT
CASRGGKGSYNSPLHF